These 14 T cell receptor beta chains originate from one sample sequenced in a study of T-cell reconstitution after alpha-beta-depleted transplantation in children. Unique molecular identifiers were used in preparing the TCRbeta library. TCRdb passed the PCR reads through MiXCR, listing each CDR3 protein once. The top ten hold 10% to 11% of the sample, which has 250,000 to 400,000 distinct CDR3 sequences, approximately 20% seen once. The sequencing here drew on PBMCs, mostly from graft donor cells, taken 180 days after TCRalphabeta/CD19-depleted stem cell transplant. These receptors originate from a male patient aged 10 to 17 who had a stem cell transplant for acute lymphoblastic leukemia, so the T cells may come from the graft donor.

V usage is TRBV10-1 and J usage is TRBJ2-1, with TRBD2 matching over 8 bases. Germline V gene sequence: CDR1 WNHNN, CDR2 SYGVQD (reference sequence). This CDR3 contains 15 residues. V dropped 3 bases and J dropped 9; count of bases not matched to a gene: 10. In DNA form, the CDR3 reads TGCGCCAGCAGTGAAAGGAGCGGGAGTAAACGTGAGCAGTTCTTC. Residues: CASSERSGSKREQFF.

The genes are TRBV29-1 and TRBJ2-3; 11 nucleotides align to TRBD1. CDR3 length: 13 amino acids. J was trimmed by 5 bases and V by 6 bases; bases with no gene match: 4. In germline, CDR1 is SQVTM, CDR2 ANQGSEA. The CDR3 loop is CSVRTGGIDTQYF. The CDR3 DNA reads TGCAGCGTAAGGACAGGGGGCATAGATACGCAGTATTTT.

The J gene is TRBJ2-7, the V gene TRBV20-1, with D possibly TRBD1 on 5 matching bases. Deletions cut 6 bases from V and 3 bases from J, with 15 bases between. This CDR3 comprises 13 residues. Looked up from germline, CDR1 is DFQATT and CDR2 is SNEGSKA (reference sequence). CDR3 nucleotide sequence: TGCAGTGCGGAATCAGGGAAGGACTACGAGCAGTACTTC. Translated, it gives CSAESGKDYEQYF.

The chain recombines TRBV6-4 with TRBJ1-3; D remains ambiguous. The CDR3 runs to 14 residues. Trimming removed 6 bases at V and 0 bases at J, with 9 bases between. The germline gives CDR1 MRHNA, CDR2 SNTAGT. CDR3 nucleotides: TGTGCCAGCAGGGACCGTATCTCTGGAAACACCATATATTTT. Encoded protein: CASRDRISGNTIYF.

This clonotype was detected only a few times. This sequence joins TRBV20-1 and TRBJ2-4, with a weak D call TRBD1 (5 bases). The CDR3 covers 14 residues. CDR1 is DFQATT and CDR2 is SNEGSKA in the germline V gene (reference sequence). The V end was cut by 5 bases, the J end by 0 bases, with 11 bases between. The DNA for the CDR3 is TGCAGTGCTTTAGGGGTACTAGCCAAAAACATTCAGTACTTC. Encoded protein: CSALGVLAKNIQYF.

In this sample, this clonotype turned up many times. The CDR3 sequence: CASSQEYRVREQYF. The CDR3 nucleotides are TGCGCCAGCAGCCAAGAATACAGGGTGCGCGAGCAGTACTTC. This sequence joins TRBV4-1 and TRBJ2-7; weak D call: TRBD1 (6 bases). The CDR3 spans 14 residues. CDR1 MGHRA and CDR2 YSYEKL come from the germline V gene. The V gene lost 0 bases and the J gene lost 6 bases, with 12 bases spanning the gap.

The chain has TRBV27 and TRBJ1-5, with 7 bases identical to TRBD1. The V gene's germline CDR1 is MNHEY and CDR2 SMNVEV (reference sequence). V shed 6 bases and J 5 bases; nucleotides not matched to a gene: 4. The CDR3 spans 13 residues. CDR3 in amino acids: CASRATGYQPQHF. The CDR3 coding sequence is TGTGCCAGCAGAGCGACAGGGTATCAGCCCCAGCATTTT.

This sequence joins TRBV5-1 and TRBJ1-4; D unresolved. CDR1 is SGHRS and CDR2 is YFSETQ in the germline V gene. V was shortened by 1 base and J by 8 bases, with 15 bases between the two germline ends. The CDR3 is made up of 15 amino acids. CDR3 DNA sequence: TGCGCCAGCAGCTTGTTCGCCCCGGACTACGAAAAACTGTTTTTT. Encoded protein: CASSLFAPDYEKLFF. Based on the CDR3 plus reference TRBV5-1 and TRBJ1-4, the full variable domain is KAGVTQTPRYLIKTRGQQVTLSCSPISGHRSVSWYQQTPGQGLQFLFEYFSETQRNKGNFPGRFSGRQFSNSRSEMNVSTLELGDSALYLCASSLFAPDYEKLFFGSGTQLSVL.

This clonotype occurred a few times. V and J are TRBV24-1 and TRBJ2-7; TRBD1 matches at 8 bases. Germline CDR1 KGHDR, CDR2 SFDVKD. Germline trimming cut 3 bases from V and 2 bases from J; bases unmatched to any gene: 8. The CDR3 is made up of 16 amino acids. CDR3 amino acids: CATSDGGQGGTYEQYF. CDR3 sequence (DNA): TGTGCCACCAGTGATGGAGGACAGGGAGGCACCTACGAGCAGTACTTC.

The V and J genes are TRBV7-9 and TRBJ2-5, with D possibly being TRBD1 (6 bases). V lost 3 bases, J lost 2 bases, and 10 bases lay in between. This CDR3 contains 14 residues. Germline-derived CDR1 and CDR2 are SEHNR and FQNEAQ (reference sequence). CDR3 coding DNA: TGTGCCAGCAGCTTTAGAGGACAGCAAGAGACCCAGTACTTC. Protein sequence: CASSFRGQQETQYF.

This chain joins TRBV5-1 and TRBJ1-2, with TRBD1 matching over 7 bases. The CDR3 has 15 amino acids. V trimming: 0 bases; J trimming: 1 base; junction bases outside the gene matches: 3. The germline gives CDR1 SGHRS, CDR2 YFSETQ. The CDR3 DNA follows: TGCGCCAGCAGCTTGGCGGGACAGAGTAACTATGGCTACACCTTC. Its protein is CASSLAGQSNYGYTF.

This clonotype showed up just a few times. CDR3 bases: TGTGCCAGTAGTATTAGGGGGACATCGCATGGCTACACCTTC. Translated, it gives CASSIRGTSHGYTF. V gene TRBV19 combines with J gene TRBJ1-2; D is possibly TRBD1 (6 bases). The length of the CDR3 is 14 residues. The V end lost 3 bases, the J end lost 6 bases, and 14 bases lay between the germline ends. CDR1 is LNHDA and CDR2 is SQIVND in the germline V gene (reference sequence).

This clonotype was observed once. CDR3 amino acids: CASSQVGGRQPQHF. In DNA, the CDR3 is TGTGCCAGCAGCCAAGTCGGGGGCAGGCAGCCCCAGCATTTT. The gene calls are TRBV3-1 and TRBJ1-5; possible D gene TRBD1, 6 bases. The CDR3 loop spans 14 amino acids. V was shortened by 1 base and J by 7 bases, with 11 bases between the two germline ends. Germline-derived CDR1 and CDR2 are LGHDT and YNNKEL (reference sequence).

This clonotype has more than one count but fewer than ten. The genes are TRBV11-3 and TRBJ2-1; D is possibly TRBD2 (5 bases). Germline V gene lookup returns CDR1 SGHNT and CDR2 YENEEA. Trimming stripped 1 base from V and 9 bases from J, with 10 bases between. The CDR3 has 13 amino acids. CDR3 in DNA: TGTGCCAGCAGCTTAGGAGGGTTCGGTGAGCAGTTCTTC. Amino acids: CASSLGGFGEQFF. The variable domain in full, with the rest retrieved from reference TRBV11-3 and TRBJ2-1, is EAGVVQSPRYKIIEKKQPVAFWCNPISGHNTLYWYLQNLGQGPELLIRYENEEAVDDSQLPKDRFSAERLKGVDSTLKIQPAELGDSAVYLCASSLGGFGEQFFGPGTRLTVL.